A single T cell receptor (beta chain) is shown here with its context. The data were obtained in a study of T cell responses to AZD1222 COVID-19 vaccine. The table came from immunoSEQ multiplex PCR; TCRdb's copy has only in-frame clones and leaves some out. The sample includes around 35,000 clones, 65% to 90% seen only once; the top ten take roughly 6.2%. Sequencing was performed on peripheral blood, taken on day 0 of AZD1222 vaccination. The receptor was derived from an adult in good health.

CDR3 protein: CAWRFVGQGNTEAFF. CDR3 coding DNA: TGTGCCTGGAGGTTCGTGGGACAGGGGAACACTGAAGCTTTCTTT. The chain combines TRBV30 with TRBJ1-1, with 9 bases matching TRBD1. Germline V gene data show CDR1 as GTSNPN and CDR2 as SVGIG (reference sequence). V lost 3 bases, J lost 1 base, and 6 bases stayed unmatched. This CDR3 has 15 residues.